The table lists the clone carrying this T cell receptor beta chain with many counts. The antigen remains undetermined. This entry comes from a study of neurological immune-mediated disorders. Over 160 million TCR-beta sequences from 15-18 subjects were obtained in each sequencing run. A single record per CDR3 protein comes from TCRdb applying MiXCR to the 5' RACE reads. The repertoire holds 50,000 to 65,000 distinct CDR3 sequences, with roughly 3.5% as singletons. Study-level results: One cluster of related CDR3 sequences contained, by phylogenetic grouping, the repertoires of 18 of 34 multiple sclerosis patients and formed a possible signature. TCR-beta repertoires seemed private in all groups, with no expanded CDR3 amino acid sequences shared. The most TCR clonal expansion was seen in HTLV-1-associated myelopathy, whereas the least was seen in multiple sclerosis, below the level in healthy controls.

Germline trimming cut 3 bases from V and 4 bases from J; bases unmatched to any gene: 6. The CDR3 covers 14 residues. In germline, CDR1 is SGDLS, CDR2 YYNGEE. This receptor was taken from a man aged 25-45 years with multiple sclerosis. The V gene is TRBV9, the J gene TRBJ1-2; TRBD1 agrees at 7 bases. Material: PBMCs. DNA for the CDR3: TGTGCCAGCAGCGCCCGGGGACAGAGCTATGGCTACACCTTC. Translating gives CASSARGQSYGYTF.